This is a list of T cell receptor beta chains from one sample in a study of shared clonotypes between healthy human individuals. Libraries were prepared by immunoSEQ multiplex PCR; TCRdb keeps only in-frame clonotypes and omits some of them. Among around 1.5 million clones listed, 95% to 99% were seen once. The specimen was naive CD4+ T cells sorted from blood. The receptors here all came from a man in his thirties or forties in good health. Each CDR3 is given with its conserved first and last residue. The D gene is left open where the match is weak. Not every row has a clone size; where given, it reads once, few, many or a size class.

V gene: TRBV6-6; J gene: TRBJ1-1; clone size: -; D gene: -; CDR3 protein: CASSQAGTLNTEAFF; CDR3 DNA: TGTGCCAGCAGTCAGGCCGGGACCCTGAACACTGAAGCTTTCTTT
V gene: TRBV7-9; J gene: TRBJ1-1; clone size: -; D gene: -; CDR3 protein: CASSETEAFF; CDR3 DNA: TGTGCCAGCAGTGAGACTGAAGCTTTCTTT
V gene: TRBV6-5; J gene: TRBJ2-3; clone size: -; D gene: -; CDR3 protein: CASSYSMSTDTQYF; CDR3 DNA: TGTGCCAGCAGTTACTCGATGAGCACAGATACGCAGTATTTT
V gene: TRBV4-3; J gene: TRBJ2-1; clone size: once; D gene: -; CDR3 protein: CASSQDRSFNEQFF; CDR3 DNA: TGCGCCAGCAGCCAAGATAGGAGCTTCAATGAGCAGTTCTTC
V gene: TRBV19; J gene: TRBJ2-5; clone size: -; D gene: -; CDR3 protein: CASSIDVEETQYF; CDR3 DNA: TGTGCCAGTAGTATAGATGTCGAAGAGACCCAGTACTTC
V gene: TRBV5-1; J gene: TRBJ2-2; clone size: -; D gene: TRBD2; CDR3 protein: CASRRLAVNTGELFF; CDR3 DNA: TGCGCCAGCAGGAGGCTAGCGGTGAACACCGGGGAGCTGTTTTTT
V gene: TRBV10-3; J gene: TRBJ2-1; clone size: -; D gene: -; CDR3 protein: CAISEAGQYNEQFF; CDR3 DNA: TGTGCCATCAGCGAAGCGGGACAGTACAATGAGCAGTTCTTC
V gene: TRBV30; J gene: TRBJ1-1; clone size: -; D gene: -; CDR3 protein: CAWRGRAGTEAFF; CDR3 DNA: TGTGCCTGGAGGGGGAGGGCAGGTACTGAAGCTTTCTTT
V gene: TRBV14; J gene: TRBJ1-3; clone size: -; D gene: -; CDR3 protein: CASSRGGNTIYF; CDR3 DNA: TGTGCCAGCAGCCGCGGGGGAAACACCATATATTTT
V gene: TRBV28; J gene: TRBJ1-2; clone size: -; D gene: -; CDR3 protein: CASRSPQGSRGYTF; CDR3 DNA: TGTGCCAGCAGGAGCCCTCAGGGGTCTCGGGGCTACACCTTC
V gene: TRBV12-2; J gene: TRBJ2-1; clone size: -; D gene: -; CDR3 protein: CASRPGTGLALNSSYNEQFF; CDR3 DNA: TGTGCAAGTCGCCCTGGGACGGGACTAGCTCTAAATAGCTCCTACAATGAGCAGTTCTTC
V gene: TRBV5-4; J gene: TRBJ2-7; clone size: -; D gene: TRBD2; CDR3 protein: CASRPGLAGGYEQYF; CDR3 DNA: TGTGCCAGCAGACCAGGACTAGCGGGAGGTTACGAGCAGTACTTC
V gene: TRBV4-3; J gene: TRBJ2-7; clone size: -; D gene: -; CDR3 protein: CASSQGRALEPYEQYF; CDR3 DNA: TGCGCCAGCAGCCAAGGGCGGGCCCTCGAGCCCTACGAGCAGTACTTC
V gene: TRBV29-1; J gene: TRBJ2-7; clone size: -; D gene: -; CDR3 protein: CSVAEGLYEQYF; CDR3 DNA: TGCAGCGTTGCGGAGGGTCTCTACGAGCAGTACTTC
V gene: TRBV4-1; J gene: TRBJ2-5; clone size: -; D gene: TRBD2; CDR3 protein: CASSSRLAPGLAKETQYF; CDR3 DNA: TGCGCCAGCAGCTCACGGCTAGCTCCGGGACTAGCGAAAGAGACCCAGTACTTC
V gene: TRBV15; J gene: TRBJ2-1; clone size: -; D gene: -; CDR3 protein: CATSRAGTKLNNEQFF; CDR3 DNA: TGTGCCACCAGCAGAGCCGGGACCAAACTGAACAATGAGCAGTTCTTC
V gene: TRBV10-3; J gene: TRBJ2-7; clone size: -; D gene: TRBD1; CDR3 protein: CAIRATGTGDYEQYF; CDR3 DNA: TGTGCCATCAGGGCGACCGGGACAGGGGACTACGAGCAGTACTTC
V gene: TRBV9; J gene: TRBJ2-1; clone size: -; D gene: TRBD1; CDR3 protein: CASSVAGTGFYNEQFF; CDR3 DNA: TGTGCCAGCAGCGTAGCTGGGACAGGGTTCTACAATGAGCAGTTCTTC
V gene: TRBV18; J gene: TRBJ2-7; clone size: -; D gene: TRBD1; CDR3 protein: CASSPPFDWTGASYEQYF; CDR3 DNA: TGTGCCAGCTCACCACCGTTTGATTGGACAGGGGCATCCTACGAGCAGTACTTC
V gene: TRBV5-1; J gene: TRBJ2-3; clone size: -; D gene: -; CDR3 protein: CASSEALSTSTDTQYF; CDR3 DNA: TGCGCCAGCTCCGAAGCGTTGTCGACTAGCACAGATACGCAGTATTTT
V gene: TRBV6-6; J gene: TRBJ2-3; clone size: -; D gene: -; CDR3 protein: CASSYLSRTDTQYF; CDR3 DNA: TGTGCCAGCAGTTATTTGTCACGCACAGATACGCAGTATTTT
V gene: TRBV15; J gene: TRBJ2-7; clone size: -; D gene: TRBD2; CDR3 protein: CATSSSRGLAGNEQYF; CDR3 DNA: TGTGCCACCAGCAGTTCCCGCGGGCTAGCGGGAAACGAGCAGTACTTC